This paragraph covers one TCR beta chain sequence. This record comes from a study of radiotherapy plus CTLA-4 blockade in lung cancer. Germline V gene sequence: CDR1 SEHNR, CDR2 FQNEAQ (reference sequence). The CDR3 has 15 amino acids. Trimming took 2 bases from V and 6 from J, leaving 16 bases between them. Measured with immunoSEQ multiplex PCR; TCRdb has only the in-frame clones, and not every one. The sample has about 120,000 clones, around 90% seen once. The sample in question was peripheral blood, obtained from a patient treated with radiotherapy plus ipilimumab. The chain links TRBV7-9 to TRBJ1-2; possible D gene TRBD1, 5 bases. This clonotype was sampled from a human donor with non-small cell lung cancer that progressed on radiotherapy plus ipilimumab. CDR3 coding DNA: TGTGCCAGCAGCTTATCCCACAGCAGGGTTCATGGCTACACCTTC. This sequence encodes CASSLSHSRVHGYTF.